The 13 T cell receptor beta chains in this list originate from one sample, sequenced in a study of Ad26.COV2.S vaccination and SARS-CoV-2 variants listed by TCRdb under 2021. The library was built by means of the immunoSEQ multiplex PCR assay. TCRdb retrieved this table from immuneACCESS and kept in-frame rearrangements only. Not all clones are present; in checked studies, unresolved V genes account for under half, and no reason is known for the remainder. Counted in this sample were 350,000 to 450,000 clones; around 92% of them appeared once. The leading ten clones occupy around 1.8% of the sample. This specimen's treatment or condition label, per the study, means: roughly 18 received Ad26.COV2.S at low or high dose, single or two shots; roughly five received placebo; per-sample allocation not given. For vaccine and placebo recipients, the sequenced repertoires came from samples collected on day 63 after the first injection.

Sequencing was performed on peripheral blood, taken in a trial of Ad26.COV2.S vaccine versus placebo. The source of these receptors is a person between 18 and 65 years old who received the Ad26.COV2.S COVID-19 vaccine or a placebo.

The chain is built from TRBV19 and TRBJ2-7; TRBD1 agrees at 7 bases. The V gene's germline CDR1 is LNHDA and CDR2 SQIVND (reference sequence). The junction had 2 bases not matched to a gene; V was cut back by 3 bases and J by 3 bases. The CDR3 spans 13 residues. The CDR3 DNA reads as TGTGCCAGTAGTATGGGACAGCTCTACGAGCAGTACTTC. It codes for CASSMGQLYEQYF.

The chain recombines TRBV6-5 with TRBJ1-1; D is ambiguous. The CDR3 has 12 amino acids. Germline V gene data show CDR1 as MNHEY and CDR2 as SVGAGI. With 6 bases removed from V and 8 bases from J, the gap between germline ends came to 13 bases. The CDR3 DNA reads TGTGCCAGCAGACTCGAAAGGCCCGAAGCTTTCTTT. This encodes CASRLERPEAFF.

J is TRBJ2-2 and V is TRBV7-2; TRBD2 agrees at 11 bases. CDR1 is SGHTA and CDR2 is FQGNSA in the germline V gene. Trimming at V came to 5 bases and at J to 3 bases, leaving 5 bases not matched to a gene. This CDR3 has 16 residues. CDR3 nucleotide sequence: TGTGCCAGCAGCGCCGGGACTAGCGGTTACACCGGGGAGCTGTTTTTT. It codes for CASSAGTSGYTGELFF.

The V gene is TRBV25-1, the J gene TRBJ1-2; D gene unclear. Germline CDR1 MGHDK, CDR2 SYGVNS. V was pared by 0 bases and J by 5 bases, with 22 bases between. The CDR3 spans 18 residues. DNA for the CDR3: TGTGCCAGCAGTGAATACTTTCAAAAGGGATCTTCTCGATATGGCTACACCTTC. This codes for CASSEYFQKGSSRYGYTF.

The J gene is TRBJ2-3, the V gene TRBV5-8; D is perhaps TRBD2 (6 bases). V lost 2 bases and J 0 bases, leaving 10 bases between the germline ends. Germline CDR1 and CDR2: SGHTS and YDEGEE. CDR3 length equals 15 residues. CDR3 DNA sequence: TGTGCCAGCAGCTTAGGACTAACAAGCACAGATACGCAGTATTTT. As protein: CASSLGLTSTDTQYF.

The rearrangement uses TRBV6-2 or TRBV6-3 and TRBJ2-3; TRBD2 matches at 7 bases. V trimming: 2 bases; J trimming: 0 bases; junction bases outside the gene matches: 2. This CDR3 region has 15 residues. Germline CDR1 MNHEY, CDR2 SVGEGT. DNA for the CDR3: TGTGCCAGCAGTTACCTGCGGGGGAGCACAGATACGCAGTATTTT. Encoded protein: CASSYLRGSTDTQYF.

The chain uses TRBV11-2 and TRBJ2-5; D remains unclear. The V gene's germline CDR1 is SGHAT and CDR2 FQNNGV. This CDR3 is built from 11 residues. Trimming pared 5 bases from V and 7 bases from J, leaving 8 bases between. The CDR3: CASSPGGTQYF. CDR3 bases: TGTGCCAGCAGCCCGGGTGGGACCCAGTACTTC.

Written as DNA, the CDR3 is TGTGCCAGCAGCCGTGGACAGACATTCTCCTACGAGCAGTACTTC. Its protein product is CASSRGQTFSYEQYF. The V call is TRBV5-8, the J call TRBJ2-7; tentatively, D is TRBD1 (6 bases). The CDR3 length is 15 residues. The V gene lost 4 bases and the J gene lost 0 bases, with 14 bases spanning the gap. Germline V gives CDR1 SGHTS, CDR2 YDEGEE.

CDR3 nucleotide sequence: TGTGCCAGCAGCCAAGAAACACTAGCGGACCGAAACTACGAGCAGTACTTC. Translating it yields CASSQETLADRNYEQYF. This chain joins TRBV3-1 (or the pseudogene TRBV3-2) and TRBJ2-7; 8 nucleotides agree with TRBD2. CDR1 is LGHDT, CDR2 YNNKEL, per germline (reference sequence). The trim removed 0 bases at V and 3 bases at J, leaving 10 bases unmatched. The CDR3 loop spans 17 amino acids.

The chain uses TRBV28 and TRBJ1-5; D unclear. V was trimmed by 6 bases and J by 6 bases, leaving 12 bases between them. CDR3 length: 13 amino acids. The germline V gene encodes CDR1 MDHEN and CDR2 SYDVKM. The CDR3 sequence is CASRSTVGQPQHF. The CDR3, as DNA: TGTGCCAGCAGATCCACGGTTGGTCAGCCCCAGCATTTT. Drawing the rest from reference TRBV28 and TRBJ1-5, the complete variable domain is DVKVTQSSRYLVKRTGEKVFLECVQDMDHENMFWYRQDPGLGLRLIYFSYDVKMKEKGDIPEGYSVSREKKERFSLILESASTNQTSMYLCASRSTVGQPQHFGDGTRLSIL.

The chain recombines TRBV6-5 with TRBJ2-5, with D tentatively TRBD1 (6 bases). Trimming cost V 5 bases and J 2 bases, with 9 bases left between them. Germline values: CDR1 MNHEY, CDR2 SVGAGI. The CDR3 is 13 amino acids. The CDR3 nucleotides are TGTGCCAGCAGTATACAGGGTCAAGAGACCCAGTACTTC. This gives the protein CASSIQGQETQYF.

The chain has TRBV28 and TRBJ1-5; a possible D gene is TRBD1 (5 bases). V was shortened by 1 base and J by 2 bases, with 12 bases between the two germline ends. The CDR3 sequence is 16 residues long. Germline loops: CDR1 MDHEN, CDR2 SYDVKM. CDR3 sequence reads: CASSLLFGAGNQPQHF. The CDR3, as DNA: TGTGCCAGCAGTTTATTATTCGGGGCGGGCAATCAGCCCCAGCATTTT.

The chain employs TRBV9 and TRBJ2-3; 7 nucleotides line up with TRBD2. V lost 4 bases to trimming and J lost 3 bases; unmatched junction nucleotides: 8. CDR3 length: 15 residues. Germline V gives CDR1 SGDLS, CDR2 YYNGEE. The CDR3 region has the DNA TGTGCCAGCAGCCCCCCGAGCGGGGTAACAGATACGCAGTATTTT. Translation gives CASSPPSGVTDTQYF.